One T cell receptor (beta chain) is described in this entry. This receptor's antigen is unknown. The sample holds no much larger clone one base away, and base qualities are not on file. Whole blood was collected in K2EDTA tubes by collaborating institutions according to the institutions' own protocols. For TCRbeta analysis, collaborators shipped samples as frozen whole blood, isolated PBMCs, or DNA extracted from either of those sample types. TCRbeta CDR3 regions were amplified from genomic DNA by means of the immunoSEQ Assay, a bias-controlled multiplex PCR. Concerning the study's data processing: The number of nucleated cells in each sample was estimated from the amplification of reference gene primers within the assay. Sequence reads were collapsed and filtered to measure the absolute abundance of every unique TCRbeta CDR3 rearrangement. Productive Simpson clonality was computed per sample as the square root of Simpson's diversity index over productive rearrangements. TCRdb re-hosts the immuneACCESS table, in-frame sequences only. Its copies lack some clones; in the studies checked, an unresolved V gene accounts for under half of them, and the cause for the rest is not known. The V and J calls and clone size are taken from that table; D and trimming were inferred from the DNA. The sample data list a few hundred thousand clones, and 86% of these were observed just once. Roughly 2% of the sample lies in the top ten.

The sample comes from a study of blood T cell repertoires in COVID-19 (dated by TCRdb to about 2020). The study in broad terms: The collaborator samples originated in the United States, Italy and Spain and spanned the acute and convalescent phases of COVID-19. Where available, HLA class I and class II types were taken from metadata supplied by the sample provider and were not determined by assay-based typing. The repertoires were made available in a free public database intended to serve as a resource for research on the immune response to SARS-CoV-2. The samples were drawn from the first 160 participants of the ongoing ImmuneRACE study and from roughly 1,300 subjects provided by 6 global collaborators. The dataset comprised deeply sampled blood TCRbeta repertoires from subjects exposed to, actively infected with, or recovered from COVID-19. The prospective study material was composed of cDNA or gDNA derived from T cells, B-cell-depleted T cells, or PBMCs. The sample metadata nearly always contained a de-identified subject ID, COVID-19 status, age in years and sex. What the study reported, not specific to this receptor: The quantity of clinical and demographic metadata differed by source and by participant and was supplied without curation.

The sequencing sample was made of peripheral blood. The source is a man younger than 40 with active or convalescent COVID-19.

CDR3 loop: CASSWDWGGETQYF. DNA sequence: TGTGCCAGCAGTTGGGATTGGGGCGGCGAGACCCAGTACTTC. Recombination joined TRBV6-2 or TRBV6-3 with TRBJ2-5, with a tentative D gene TRBD1 over 5 matching bases. V sheds 4 bases and J sheds 5 bases, leaving 14 bases between their ends. CDR1 and CDR2, per the germline V gene, are MNHEY and SVGEGT. The CDR3 numbers 14 residues from cysteine through phenylalanine. The kept DNA is CDR3 alone, 42 bases in frame from the first base.